This TCR beta chain was sequenced during a study of blood T cell repertoires in COVID-19. This CDR3 comprises 19 residues. V lost 5 bases and J lost 6, with 29 bases in between. Germline V CDR1 and CDR2: SGHTA, FQGTGA. This clone was counted once. TCRdb keeps only in-frame clones here, not all; method: immunoSEQ multiplex PCR. The repertoire holds 250,000 to 400,000 clones, with around 84% as singletons. The rearrangement uses TRBV7-3 and TRBJ2-1; D is possibly TRBD2 (5 bases). The TCR comes from a woman in her twenties or thirties who had been exposed to COVID-19. Sample: PBMCs or T cells enriched from blood (not recorded which). The CDR3 spells CASSPTESPGGTSINEQFF. CDR3 coding DNA: TGTGCCAGCAGCCCAACCGAGTCACCCGGAGGAACTAGTATCAATGAGCAGTTCTTC. Based on the CDR3 plus reference TRBV7-3 and TRBJ2-1, the full variable domain is GAGVSQTPSNKVTEKGKYVELRCDPISGHTALYWYRQSLGQGPEFLIYFQGTGAADDSGLPNDRFFAVRPEGSVSTLKIQRTERGDSAVYLCASSPTESPGGTSINEQFFGPGTRLTVL.